Each of the 15 T cell receptor beta chains below was sequenced from the same sample in a study of blood T cell repertoires in COVID-19. Generated by immunoSEQ multiplex PCR, the TCRdb table keeps only in-frame clones and is missing some. Of around 100,000 clones listed, about nine tenths are singletons. Source material: peripheral blood. Receptor source: a man aged 45-65 years with active COVID-19.

The rearrangement joins TRBV5-1 to TRBJ1-5; D possibly corresponds to TRBD1 (6 bases). Trimming left V 0 bases short and J 2 bases short, with 9 bases between. Germline V gene lookup returns CDR1 SGHRS and CDR2 YFSETQ. CDR3 length: 15 amino acids. Here the CDR3 DNA reads TGCGCCAGCAGCTTGGGACAGGCCGGCAATCAGCCCCAGCATTTT. This codes for CASSLGQAGNQPQHF.

The chain has TRBV6-5 and TRBJ2-1, with 9 bases that match TRBD2. CDR3 length: 15 amino acids. Per germline, CDR1 MNHEY and CDR2 SVGAGI. J gave up 2 bases and V 6 bases, and 5 bases lay outside the gene matches. In DNA form, the CDR3 reads TGTGCCAGCAGCTCCCTAGCGGGACCCTACAATGAGCAGTTCTTC. This translates into CASSSLAGPYNEQFF.

V and J are TRBV29-1 and TRBJ1-1, with a weak D call TRBD1 (5 bases). Germline values: CDR1 SQVTM, CDR2 ANQGSEA. Trimming cost V 8 bases and J 1 base, with 17 bases left between them. This CDR3 is 14 amino acids long. CDR3 sequence: CSTRRGTSNTEAFF. The CDR3 DNA is TGCAGCACGCGCCGGGGGACTTCGAACACTGAAGCTTTCTTT.

The chain has TRBV5-1 and TRBJ2-3, with TRBD2 matching over 8 bases. CDR1 and CDR2 (germline): SGHRS, YFSETQ. V trimming: 0 bases; J trimming: 4 bases; junction bases outside the gene matches: 4. The CDR3 runs 15 residues. This chain's CDR3 is CASSLGERGPDTQYF. CDR3 nucleotide sequence: TGCGCCAGCAGCTTGGGAGAGCGGGGGCCAGATACGCAGTATTTT.

The V call is TRBV10-1, the J call TRBJ2-5; no definite D call. Trimming pared 4 bases from V and 1 base from J, leaving 7 bases between. This CDR3 region has 13 residues. CDR1 and CDR2 (germline): WNHNN, SYGVQD (reference sequence). Here the CDR3 reads CASSVGSQETQYF. The DNA of the CDR3 is TGCGCCAGCAGTGTTGGCAGCCAAGAGACCCAGTACTTC.

The chain recombines TRBV10-2 with TRBJ2-7; D tentatively fits TRBD1 or TRBD2 (5 bases each). The CDR3 covers 11 residues. The V end lost 6 bases, the J end lost 6 bases, and 9 bases lay between the germline ends. CDR1 and CDR2 (germline): WSHSY, SAAADI. The CDR3 bases are TGCGCCAGCAGAGAGGGGCGCGAGCAGTACGTC. Encoded protein: CASREGREQYV.

The chain recombines TRBV15 with TRBJ1-1; D is unresolved. Between the trimmed V and J ends, which lost 1 base and 0 bases, there was a span of 9 bases. Per the germline V gene, CDR1 is LNHNV and CDR2 is YYDKDF (reference sequence). This CDR3 spans 15 amino acids. CDR3 region: CATSRGGAMNTEAFF. The CDR3 region has the DNA TGTGCCACCAGCAGAGGCGGAGCAATGAACACTGAAGCTTTCTTT.

The V call is TRBV10-1, the J call TRBJ1-1; D might be TRBD1 (6 bases). The CDR3 totals 13 residues. Deletions cut 6 bases from V and 4 bases from J, with 12 bases between. Germline V lookup: CDR1 WNHNN, CDR2 SYGVQD (reference sequence). CDR3 loop: CASSPGHVTEAFF. The DNA of the CDR3 is TGCGCCAGCAGCCCGGGACATGTCACTGAAGCTTTCTTT.

The rearrangement links TRBV9 to TRBJ2-1, with 10 bases identical to TRBD2. V dropped 3 bases and J dropped 5; count of bases not matched to a gene: 8. Germline V CDR1 and CDR2: SGDLS, YYNGEE. CDR3 size: 16 residues. The CDR3 is CASSAERGGPHNEQFF. The CDR3 DNA follows: TGTGCCAGCAGCGCTGAGCGGGGGGGCCCCCACAATGAGCAGTTCTTC.

The genes are TRBV4-1 and TRBJ1-2; D may be TRBD1 (6 bases). Germline CDR1 and CDR2: MGHRA and YSYEKL. The CDR3 length is 15 residues. Trimming cost V 1 base and J 5 bases, with 14 bases left between them. This CDR3 is CASSQVRGGGYGYTF. CDR3 sequence (DNA): TGCGCCAGCAGCCAAGTCCGGGGGGGCGGGTATGGCTACACCTTC.

This chain links TRBV7-2 with TRBJ1-2, with 9 bases identical to TRBD1. Germline CDR1 is SGHTA and CDR2 is FQGNSA. V dropped 1 base and J dropped 6; count of bases not matched to a gene: 9. This CDR3 has 16 residues. The CDR3 region is CASSLVLGTGKHGYTF. CDR3 DNA: TGTGCCAGCAGCTTAGTCCTCGGGACAGGGAAGCATGGCTACACCTTC.

The chain is built from TRBV6-5 and TRBJ2-1; D remains ambiguous. Trimming stripped 0 bases from V and 2 bases from J, with 11 bases between. The V gene's germline CDR1 is MNHEY and CDR2 SVGAGI. This CDR3 is built from 16 residues. CDR3 loop: CASSYSITSAYNEQFF. The DNA for the CDR3 is TGTGCCAGCAGTTACTCGATAACCAGCGCCTACAATGAGCAGTTCTTC.

The chain recombines TRBV7-8 with TRBJ2-5, with 12 positions matching TRBD2. The V gene end was trimmed by 3 bases and the J gene end by 0 bases; junction bases not matched to a gene: 8. This CDR3 has 18 amino acids. CDR1 and CDR2 (germline): SGHVS, FQNEAQ. The CDR3 sequence: CASSFPLAGGLDQETQYF. The CDR3 bases are TGTGCCAGCAGCTTCCCTCTAGCGGGGGGGCTGGACCAAGAGACCCAGTACTTC.

In nucleotides, the CDR3 is TGTGCCAGTAGTATTAGTAAGGGGCAGGGGTATGAAAAACTGTTTTTT. It specifies CASSISKGQGYEKLFF. The rearrangement joins TRBV19 to TRBJ1-4, with a possible D match to TRBD1 (6 bases). The CDR3 extends over 16 amino acids. Germline lookup yields CDR1 LNHDA and CDR2 SQIVND (reference sequence). V was shortened by 3 bases and J by 6 bases, with 17 bases between the two germline ends.

V usage is TRBV6-5 and J usage is TRBJ2-3; D possibly corresponds to TRBD2 (6 bases). The CDR3 length is 15 residues. Germline V gene sequence: CDR1 MNHEY, CDR2 SVGAGI. Trimming left V 6 bases short and J 4 bases short, with 17 bases between. CDR3 bases: TGTGCCAGCAGCGATCCCGGAGGGGTGCCAGATACGCAGTATTTT. This encodes CASSDPGGVPDTQYF.